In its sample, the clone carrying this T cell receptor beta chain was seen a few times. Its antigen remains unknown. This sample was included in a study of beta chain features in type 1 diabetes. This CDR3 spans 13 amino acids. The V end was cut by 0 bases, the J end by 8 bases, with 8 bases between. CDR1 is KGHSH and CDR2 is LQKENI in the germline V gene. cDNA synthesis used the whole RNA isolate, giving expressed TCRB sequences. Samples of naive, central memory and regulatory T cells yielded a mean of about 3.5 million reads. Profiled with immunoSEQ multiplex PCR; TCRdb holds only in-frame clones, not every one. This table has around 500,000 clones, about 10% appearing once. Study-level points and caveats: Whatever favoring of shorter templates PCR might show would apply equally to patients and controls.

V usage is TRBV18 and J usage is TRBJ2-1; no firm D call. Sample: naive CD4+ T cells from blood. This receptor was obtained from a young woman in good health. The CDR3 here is CASSPPPRDEQFF. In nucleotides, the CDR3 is TGTGCCAGCTCACCACCGCCTCGGGATGAGCAGTTCTTC.